This T cell receptor (beta chain) came from a study of T cells in localized non-small cell lung cancer. Study observations and caveats: Of the tissues analyzed, uninvolved adjacent lung showed maximal T cell clonality, greater than tumor. Higher adjacent-lung clonality was associated with shorter survival. Appearances in adjacent lung were noted for a median 57 of the top 100 tumor clones. Heterogeneity cannot be ruled out, as sequencing used one tumor region only.

About this clone: Its antigen is currently unknown.

Sequenced by immunoSEQ multiplex PCR; TCRdb stores in-frame clones only, minus some. The table has tens of thousands of clones, 80% to 90% seen once. This CDR3 has 15 amino acids. J was trimmed by 5 bases and V by 5 bases; bases with no gene match: 10. Germline CDR1 and CDR2: SEHNR and FQNEAQ (reference sequence). The source was peripheral blood, collected before any cancer treatment. The chain joins TRBV7-9 to TRBJ2-5; TRBD2 aligns across 8 bases. This sequence originates from a woman aged 35 to 75 with stage I lung adenocarcinoma. CDR3 sequence reads: CASSPGSGSWETQYF. The CDR3 DNA reads TGTGCCAGCAGCCCGGGGAGCGGGAGTTGGGAGACCCAGTACTTC.